This passage covers 28 T cell receptor beta chains from one sample sequenced in a study of cytomegalovirus exposure and HLA in healthy donors listed by TCRdb under 2017. Libraries came from the immunoSEQ multiplex PCR assay. For the multiplex PCR, a mixture combining 60 forward primers for TCR Vbeta segments and 13 reverse primers for TCR Jbeta segments was used. Entries here come from immuneACCESS through TCRdb and include only in-frame sequences with V and J called. Some clones fail to appear in such tables; in the studies checked, an unresolved V gene covers under half of the shortfall, and the cause of the remainder is unknown. The sample contains 230,000 or so clones, about 90% of them found a single time. Around 1.7% of the sample is held by the ten biggest clonotypes. Sequences were obtained from PBMCs. Receptor source: a girl aged 2 to 9 in good health and CMV-seronegative.

The chain employs TRBV7-9 and TRBJ1-1, with D possibly TRBD1 on 6 matching bases. The CDR3 runs to 15 residues. Germline values: CDR1 SEHNR, CDR2 FQNEAQ (reference sequence). Trimming shortened V by 5 bases and J by 5 bases, and 18 bases separated the two germline ends. For the CDR3, the DNA is TGTGCCAGCAGCCCCCGGGTGCAGGGGTATACTGAAGCTTTCTTT. Translation gives CASSPRVQGYTEAFF.

The rearrangement uses TRBV5-8 and TRBJ1-2, with 10 bases fitting TRBD1. The CDR3 sequence is 15 residues long. The ends lost 4 bases at V and 5 bases at J; junction bases unmatched: 8. Germline loops: CDR1 SGHTS, CDR2 YDEGEE. The CDR3 DNA is TGTGCCAGCAGCCGTCCGGGACAGGGGATTTATGGCTACACCTTC. Its protein is CASSRPGQGIYGYTF.

The V call is TRBV19, the J call TRBJ1-5, with 7 bases that match TRBD1. The V and J ends lost 5 bases and 9 bases, in that order; junction bases with no gene match: 13. This CDR3 region has 15 residues. Germline lookup yields CDR1 LNHDA and CDR2 SQIVND (reference sequence). The DNA of the CDR3 is TGTGCCAGTAGTCCGGAGAGACAGGGTCCAATGCCCCAGCATTTT. It is translated as CASSPERQGPMPQHF.

This chain links TRBV29-1 with TRBJ1-2; the D is unclear. V lost 7 bases to trimming and J lost 0 bases, with 6 bases between them. The CDR3 consists of 11 residues. The germline CDR1 and CDR2 sequences are SQVTM and ANQGSEA. CDR3: CSGGANYGYTF. In DNA, the CDR3 is TGCAGCGGGGGAGCTAACTATGGCTACACCTTC. Using reference TRBV29-1 and TRBJ1-2 for the parts outside the CDR3, the full variable domain is SAVISQKPSRDICQRGTSLTIQCQVDSQVTMMFWYRQQPGQSLTLIATANQGSEATYESGFVIDKFPISRPNLTFSTLTVSNMSPEDSSIYLCSGGANYGYTFGSGTRLTVV.

CDR3: CASSSGQGIAEQYF. DNA for the CDR3: TGTGCCAGCAGTTCGGGACAGGGTATTGCCGAGCAGTACTTC. This chain uses TRBV27 with TRBJ2-7; 9 bases map to TRBD1. CDR3 length: 14 amino acids. The germline gives CDR1 MNHEY, CDR2 SMNVEV (reference sequence). Unmatched junction bases numbered 7, after V lost 4 bases and J lost 6 bases.

The chain is built from TRBV5-4 and TRBJ2-3; TRBD2 matches 10 bases. The trim removed 5 bases at V and 2 bases at J, leaving 11 bases unmatched. CDR1 SGHNT and CDR2 YYREEE come from the germline V gene (reference sequence). CDR3 length: 17 residues. CDR3 amino acids: CASRELAGPPFTDTQYF. DNA of the CDR3: TGTGCCAGCAGGGAACTAGCGGGACCCCCTTTCACAGATACGCAGTATTTT.

V and J are TRBV7-9 and TRBJ2-7; 9 nucleotides line up with TRBD1. J lost 4 bases, V lost 4 bases, and 8 bases had no gene match. CDR1 SEHNR and CDR2 FQNEAQ come from the germline V gene (reference sequence). CDR3 size: 15 residues. The CDR3 protein is CASSWDREALYEQYF. In DNA form, the CDR3 reads TGTGCCAGCAGCTGGGACAGGGAGGCCTTATACGAGCAGTACTTC. The full variable domain, completed using reference TRBV7-9 and TRBJ2-7, is DTGVSQNPRHKITKRGQNVTFRCDPISEHNRLYWYRQTLGQGPEFLTYFQNEAQLEKSRLLSDRFSAERPKGSFSTLEIQRTEQGDSAMYLCASSWDREALYEQYFGPGTRLTVT.

This chain links TRBV5-1 with TRBJ2-5; 12 bases match TRBD2. This CDR3 contains 15 residues. Germline loops: CDR1 SGHRS, CDR2 YFSETQ. After removal of 5 bases from V and 5 bases from J, the junction contained 7 bases not matched to a gene. This chain's CDR3 is CASSTTSGGSETQYF. In DNA, the CDR3 is TGCGCCAGCAGTACGACTAGCGGGGGATCGGAGACCCAGTACTTC.

In this sample, this clone turned up a few times. V and J are TRBV5-1 and TRBJ2-6; TRBD1 agrees at 9 bases. The CDR3 contains 18 residues. Germline CDR1 is SGHRS and CDR2 is YFSETQ. After removal of 0 bases from V and 0 bases from J, the junction contained 4 bases not matched to a gene. The CDR3 sequence: CASSLVGQGSSGANVLTF. The CDR3 DNA sequence: TGCGCCAGCAGCTTGGTGGGACAGGGATCCTCTGGGGCCAACGTCCTGACTTTC.

The chain combines TRBV6-1 with TRBJ1-5; D unclear. Trimming took off 3 bases at V and 0 bases at J, with 9 bases between the two ends. This CDR3 is 15 amino acids long. Looked up from germline, CDR1 is MNHNS and CDR2 is SASEGT. CDR3 sequence: CASSEWSNSNQPQHF. In nucleotides, the CDR3 is TGTGCCAGCAGTGAGTGGAGTAATAGCAATCAGCCCCAGCATTTT.

This sequence joins TRBV27 and TRBJ2-7; D may be TRBD2 (6 bases). Germline assignment: CDR1 MNHEY and CDR2 SMNVEV (reference sequence). Trimming left V 1 base short and J 3 bases short, with 16 bases between. This CDR3 has 16 residues. CDR3 in amino acids: CASSLYETGTHYEQYF. CDR3 nucleotide sequence: TGTGCCAGCAGTTTATATGAAACGGGGACTCACTACGAGCAGTACTTC.

CDR3 region: CASSPLPGFGELFF. The CDR3 DNA reads TGTGCCAGCAGCCCTCTTCCGGGTTTTGGGGAGCTGTTTTTT. The chain combines TRBV11-3 with TRBJ2-2; no clear D gene. This CDR3 is 14 amino acids long. The germline CDR1 and CDR2 sequences are SGHNT and YENEEA. The V end lost 5 bases, the J end lost 8 bases, and 15 bases lay between the germline ends.

This sequence joins TRBV27 and TRBJ2-7; 8 positions match TRBD1. The germline V gene has CDR1 MNHEY and CDR2 SMNVEV (reference sequence). The CDR3 runs to 17 residues. Trimming at V came to 1 base and at J to 3 bases, leaving 11 bases not matched to a gene. Written as DNA, the CDR3 is TGTGCCAGCAGTTTATTGCCCCAGACAGGGGCCCTCTACGAGCAGTACTTC. It codes for CASSLLPQTGALYEQYF.

The CDR3 coding sequence is TGTGCCAGCAGCCACCCAGACAGGGGCACAGATACGCAGTATTTT. Its protein product is CASSHPDRGTDTQYF. This chain links TRBV5-4 with TRBJ2-3; 7 nucleotides align to TRBD1. CDR1 and CDR2 from the germline V gene are SGHNT and YYREEE (reference sequence). The CDR3 sequence is 15 residues long. V gave up 4 bases and J gave up 1 base; unmatched junction bases: 6.

The rearrangement uses TRBV21-1 and TRBJ1-2; TRBD1, the D gene given by the table, was not confirmed from the DNA. TRBV21-1 is listed as a pseudogene. This CDR3 has 15 amino acids. The CDR3 loop reads CASSKPGHAYGGYTF. Here the CDR3 DNA reads TGTGCCAGCAGCAAGCCGGGACACGCGTACGGTGGCTACACCTTC.

In this sample, this clone turned up once. V and J are TRBV25-1 and TRBJ1-1; 9 bases agree with TRBD1. Germline V gene data show CDR1 as MGHDK and CDR2 as SYGVNS. Germline trimming cut 9 bases from V and 1 base from J; bases unmatched to any gene: 9. There are 15 residues in the CDR3. The CDR3 DNA reads TGTGCCAGTACCGGGACAGGGTTTAGGAACACTGAAGCTTTCTTT. Translation gives CASTGTGFRNTEAFF.

This chain connects TRBV5-6 to TRBJ1-1; D unresolved. The CDR3 covers 14 residues. V was cut by 4 bases and J by 3 bases, with 13 bases left in between. Germline lookup yields CDR1 SGHDT and CDR2 YYEEEE. DNA of the CDR3: TGTGCCAGCAGCCAGGTCCCCGTGGACACTGAAGCTTTCTTT. It codes for CASSQVPVDTEAFF.

The chain combines TRBV5-5 with TRBJ2-5; D unclear. Germline loops: CDR1 SGHKS, CDR2 YYEKEE (reference sequence). Trimming removed 6 bases from V and 5 bases from J, with 11 bases in between. The CDR3 contains 12 residues. CDR3 protein: CASMTDGETQYF. CDR3 in DNA: TGTGCCAGCATGACCGACGGGGAGACCCAGTACTTC.

V gene TRBV2 combines with J gene TRBJ1-1, with D unclear. Germline CDR1 SNHLY, CDR2 FYNNEI. There are 14 residues in the CDR3. Trimming cost V 10 bases and J 1 base, with 16 bases left between them. In DNA, the CDR3 is TGTGCCACGTTTGAGGTCCCGACGAACACTGAAGCTTTCTTT. This codes for CATFEVPTNTEAFF.

This rearrangement joins TRBV5-6 to TRBJ1-5; D is unresolved. CDR1 SGHDT and CDR2 YYEEEE come from the germline V gene. The CDR3 loop spans 17 amino acids. Deletions cut 5 bases from V and 1 base from J, with 19 bases between. For the CDR3, the DNA is TGTGCCAGCAGTATCCGGGATAGGGCTCTAAGCAATCAGCCCCAGCATTTT. This codes for CASSIRDRALSNQPQHF.

The chain joins TRBV6-6 to TRBJ1-5; D call uncertain. Per the germline V gene, CDR1 is MNHNY and CDR2 is SVGAGI (reference sequence). The CDR3 totals 14 residues. The V gene lost 2 bases and the J gene lost 3 bases, with 8 bases spanning the gap. In nucleotides, the CDR3 is TGTGCCAGCAGTTACGGGAGCACCAATCAGCCCCAGCATTTT. This encodes CASSYGSTNQPQHF.

In its sample, this clone was seen once. This rearrangement joins TRBV4-2 to TRBJ1-6, with D possibly matching TRBD1 (6 bases). Trimming took 7 bases from V and 9 from J, leaving 19 bases between them. Looked up from germline, CDR1 is LGHNA and CDR2 is YNFKEQ. The length of the CDR3 is 15 residues. This CDR3 is CASTRTDLGISPLHF. The CDR3 DNA reads as TGTGCCAGCACGCGGACAGATTTAGGGATTTCACCCCTCCACTTT.

The gene calls are TRBV6-5 and TRBJ1-3; 10 bases agree with TRBD1. Germline V CDR1 and CDR2: MNHEY, SVGAGI. J gave up 2 bases and V 10 bases, and 5 bases lay outside the gene matches. The CDR3 is made up of 14 amino acids. CDR3 region: CATTTGGPGNTIYF. For the CDR3, the DNA is TGTGCCACAACGACAGGGGGCCCTGGAAACACCATATATTTT.

The chain has TRBV7-2 and TRBJ1-6; D ambiguous. The V gene lost 7 bases and the J gene lost 7 bases, with 17 bases spanning the gap. The CDR3 length is 15 residues. CDR1 is SGHTA and CDR2 is FQGNSA in the germline V gene. The chain's CDR3 is CASNVLGGINSPLHF. For the CDR3, the DNA is TGTGCCAGCAACGTATTAGGAGGGATCAATTCACCCCTCCACTTT.

The chain combines TRBV13 with TRBJ1-3; possibly TRBD1 for D (5 bases). Between the trimmed V and J ends, which lost 5 bases and 8 bases, there was a span of 16 bases. The germline V gene encodes CDR1 PRHDT and CDR2 FYEKMQ (reference sequence). The CDR3 consists of 14 residues. In nucleotides, the CDR3 is TGTGCCAGCAGCCCGCGGGACCGTTGGGACACCATATATTTT. As protein: CASSPRDRWDTIYF.

The V gene is TRBV28, the J gene TRBJ1-3; possibly TRBD1 for D (6 bases). V was trimmed by 3 bases and J by 4 bases, leaving 13 bases between them. The CDR3 extends over 15 amino acids. Germline CDR1 and CDR2: MDHEN and SYDVKM. DNA of the CDR3: TGTGCCAGCAGTTTTACCCGGACAGCCGGAAACACCATATATTTT. Translated, it gives CASSFTRTAGNTIYF.

The chain links TRBV19 to TRBJ1-6; D is uncertain. V was cut by 5 bases and J by 0 bases, with 20 bases left in between. Germline loops: CDR1 LNHDA, CDR2 SQIVND (reference sequence). This CDR3 is 19 amino acids long. The CDR3 coding sequence is TGTGCCAGTAGTCTCACCAGGCCTCAGGCTGGCTCCTATAATTCACCCCTCCACTTT. Its protein is CASSLTRPQAGSYNSPLHF.

A note on this clone: This specimen includes other DNA sequences encoding the same CDR3. V is TRBV6-6 and J is TRBJ1-1, with 7 positions matching TRBD1. The ends lost 2 bases at V and 7 bases at J; junction bases unmatched: 4. Per germline, CDR1 MNHNY and CDR2 SVGAGI (reference sequence). This CDR3 has 13 amino acids. The CDR3, as DNA: TGTGCCAGCAGTTACGGTCGGGACAGTGAAGCTTTCTTT. It specifies CASSYGRDSEAFF.